The rows below give T cell receptor beta chains drawn from one sample of a study of identical twins. TCRdb reprocessed the 5' RACE reads with MiXCR, giving one entry per CDR3 protein. The sample has a few hundred thousand distinct CDR3 sequences; 13% to 15% are singletons. These data were also reused for a study on yellow fever vaccine responses in identical twins.

The sequenced sample consisted of CD4+ T cells sorted from blood. The receptors stem from a woman between 18 and 30 years old in good health. CDR3s include the opening cysteine and the closing phenylalanine or tryptophan. D genes are given only for firm matches. The size field is filled for only some rows; it gives once, few, many or a size class.

d_gene | j_gene | v_gene | abundance | CDR3aa | CDR3nt
TRBD1 | TRBJ2-7 | TRBV6-2/TRBV6-3 | few | CASSKDRVGGEQYF | TGTGCCAGCAGCAAAGACAGGGTAGGAGGCGAGCAGTACTTC
. | TRBJ1-6 | TRBV12-3/TRBV12-4 | many | CASSPSNSPLHF | TGTGCCAGCAGTCCGAGTAATTCACCCCTCCACTTT
. | TRBJ2-7 | TRBV4-1 | . | CASSLQSGGAGFYEQYF | TGCGCCAGCAGCCTCCAATCCGGCGGCGCGGGTTTCTACGAGCAGTACTTC
TRBD2 | TRBJ2-3 | TRBV4-1 | . | CASSQDLGGGARDTQYF | TGCGCCAGCAGCCAAGATCTGGGCGGGGGGGCAAGAGATACGCAGTATTTT
. | TRBJ1-2 | TRBV2 | few | CASSPPALGYTF | TGTGCCAGCAGTCCCCCGGCCCTCGGCTACACCTTC
TRBD1 | TRBJ1-1 | TRBV27 | . | CASSSRDRGRAFF | TGTGCCAGCAGTTCCCGGGACAGGGGGCGTGCTTTCTTT
TRBD2 | TRBJ2-7 | TRBV3-1 | few | CASSQATSGRPSYEQYF | TGTGCCAGCAGCCAAGCTACTAGCGGGAGGCCCTCCTACGAGCAGTACTTC
TRBD1 | TRBJ2-7 | TRBV20-1 | . | CSASPPWTGTHEQYF | TGCAGTGCTAGCCCCCCGTGGACAGGGACCCACGAGCAGTACTTC
. | TRBJ2-5 | TRBV20-1 | few | CSARYQETQYF | TGCAGTGCTAGGTACCAAGAGACCCAGTACTTC
TRBD1 | TRBJ2-2 | TRBV5-1 | many | CASSPNPGQGAAGELFF | TGCGCCAGCAGCCCTAACCCGGGACAGGGGGCAGCCGGGGAGCTGTTTTTT
TRBD2 | TRBJ2-1 | TRBV12-3/TRBV12-4 | . | CASSTAGTSGRTVF | TGTGCCAGCAGCACCGCCGGGACTAGCGGGAGGACGGTCTTC
. | TRBJ1-1 | TRBV5-1 | . | CASSLDPVGTEAFF | TGCGCCAGCAGCTTGGACCCAGTAGGGACTGAAGCTTTCTTT
TRBD1 | TRBJ2-5 | TRBV20-1 | few | CSAFTGGYETQYF | TGCAGTGCCTTCACAGGGGGATACGAGACCCAGTACTTC
. | TRBJ2-7 | TRBV7-9 | many | CASSSGTASYEQYF | TGTGCCAGCAGCTCCGGGACCGCTTCCTACGAGCAGTACTTC
. | TRBJ2-1 | TRBV3-1 | few | CASSQVVHSPNEQFF | TGTGCCAGCAGCCAAGTCGTCCATAGCCCCAATGAGCAGTTCTTC
. | TRBJ2-5 | TRBV20-1 | . | CSVVGPAGRYQETQYF | TGCAGTGTAGTGGGCCCAGCGGGCAGGTACCAAGAGACCCAGTACTTC
TRBD1 | TRBJ2-7 | TRBV14 | . | CASSRRGGLVSYEQYF | TGTGCCAGCAGCCGTCGAGGGGGCCTGGTATCCTACGAGCAGTACTTC
TRBD2 | TRBJ2-3 | TRBV7-2 | . | CASSRQASGSSTDTQYF | TGTGCCAGCAGCCGACAGGCTAGCGGGTCTAGCACAGATACGCAGTATTTT
. | TRBJ1-6 | TRBV25-1 | few | CASSPPGYNSPLHF | TGTGCCAGCAGCCCCCCCGGGTATAATTCACCCCTCCACTTT
TRBD2 | TRBJ2-7 | TRBV12-3/TRBV12-4 | few | CASSNPPTSNEQYF | TGTGCCAGCAGCAACCCCCCGACTAGCAACGAGCAGTACTTC
. | TRBJ2-5 | TRBV29-1 | few | CSVGQWGETQYF | TGCAGCGTTGGGCAGTGGGGGGAGACCCAGTACTTC
TRBD1 | TRBJ2-7 | TRBV11-2 | . | CASSLGPGQGLNEQYF | TGTGCCAGCAGCTTAGGCCCGGGACAGGGGTTGAACGAGCAGTACTTC
TRBD1 | TRBJ2-6 | TRBV6-2/TRBV6-3 | . | CASSWDSLLSGANVLTF | TGTGCCAGCAGTTGGGACAGCTTACTCTCTGGGGCCAACGTCCTGACTTTC